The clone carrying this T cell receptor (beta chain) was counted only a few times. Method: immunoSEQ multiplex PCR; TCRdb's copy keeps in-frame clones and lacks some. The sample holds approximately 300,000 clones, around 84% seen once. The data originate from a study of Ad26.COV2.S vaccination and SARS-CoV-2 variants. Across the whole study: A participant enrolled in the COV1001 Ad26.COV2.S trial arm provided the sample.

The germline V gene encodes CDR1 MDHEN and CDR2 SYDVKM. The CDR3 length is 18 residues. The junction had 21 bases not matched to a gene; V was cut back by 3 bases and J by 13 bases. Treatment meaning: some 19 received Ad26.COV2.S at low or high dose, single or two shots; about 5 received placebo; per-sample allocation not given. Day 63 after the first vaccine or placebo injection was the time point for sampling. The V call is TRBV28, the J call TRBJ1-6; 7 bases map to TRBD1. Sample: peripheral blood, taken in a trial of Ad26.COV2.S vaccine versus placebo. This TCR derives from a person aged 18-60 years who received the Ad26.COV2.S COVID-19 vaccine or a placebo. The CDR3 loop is CASSFFPDATDRRGPLHF. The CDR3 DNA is TGTGCCAGCAGTTTTTTCCCCGATGCAACGGACAGGCGAGGCCCCCTCCACTTT.